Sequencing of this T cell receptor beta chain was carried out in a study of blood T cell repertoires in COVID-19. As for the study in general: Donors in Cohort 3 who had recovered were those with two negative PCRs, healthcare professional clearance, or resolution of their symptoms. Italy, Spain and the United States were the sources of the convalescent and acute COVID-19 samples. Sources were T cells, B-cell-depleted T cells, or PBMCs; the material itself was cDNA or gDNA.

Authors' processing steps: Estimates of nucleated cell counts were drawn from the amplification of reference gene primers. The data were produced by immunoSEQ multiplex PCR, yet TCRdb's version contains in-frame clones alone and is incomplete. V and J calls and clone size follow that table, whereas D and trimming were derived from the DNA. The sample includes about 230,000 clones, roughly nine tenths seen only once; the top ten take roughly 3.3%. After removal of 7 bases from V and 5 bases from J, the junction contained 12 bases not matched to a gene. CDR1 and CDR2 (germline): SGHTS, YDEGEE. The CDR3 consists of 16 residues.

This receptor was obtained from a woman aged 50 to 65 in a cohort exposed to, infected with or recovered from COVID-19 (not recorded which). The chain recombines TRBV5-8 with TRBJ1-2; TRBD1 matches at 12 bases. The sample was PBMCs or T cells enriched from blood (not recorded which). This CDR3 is CASRSPGQGASYGYTF. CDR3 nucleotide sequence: TGTGCCAGCCGCAGCCCGGGACAGGGGGCAAGTTATGGCTACACCTTC.